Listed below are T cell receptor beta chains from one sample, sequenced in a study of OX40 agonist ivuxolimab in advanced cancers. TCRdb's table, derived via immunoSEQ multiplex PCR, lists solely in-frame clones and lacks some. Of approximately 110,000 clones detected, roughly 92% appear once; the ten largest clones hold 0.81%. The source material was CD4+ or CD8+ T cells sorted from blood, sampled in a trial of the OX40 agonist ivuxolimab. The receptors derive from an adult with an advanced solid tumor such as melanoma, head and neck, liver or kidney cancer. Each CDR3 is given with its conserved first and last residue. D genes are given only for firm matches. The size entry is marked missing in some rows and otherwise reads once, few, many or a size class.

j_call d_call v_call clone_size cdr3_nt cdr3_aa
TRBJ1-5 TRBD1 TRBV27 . TGTGCCAGCAGTAGGGACAGCTATCAGCCCCAGCATTTT CASSRDSYQPQHF
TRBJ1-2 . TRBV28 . TGTGCCAGCACCTCAAGGGACACGGAGAGTTGGGTGGGTGGCTACACCTTC CASTSRDTESWVGGYTF
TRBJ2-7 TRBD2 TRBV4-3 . TGCGCCAGCAGCCAAGATCTTCTGACTAGCGGGAGATTCTACGAGCAGTACTTC CASSQDLLTSGRFYEQYF
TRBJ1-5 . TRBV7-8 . TGTGCCAGCAGCTCCGTCCTCGACAATTCGTTTAAGCCCCAGCATTTT CASSSVLDNSFKPQHF
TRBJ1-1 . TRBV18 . TGTGCCAGCTCACCAACTTTAGGGGGCACTGAAGCTTTCTTT CASSPTLGGTEAFF
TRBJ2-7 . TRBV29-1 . TGCAGCGGGGGGACCCCACGGGGTGACGAGCAGTACTTC CSGGTPRGDEQYF
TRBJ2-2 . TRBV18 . TGTGCCAGCTCACCCCTGGCCGGGGAGCTGTTTTTT CASSPLAGELFF
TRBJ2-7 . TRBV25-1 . TGTGCCAGCAGTGAATCGCCCTACGAGCAGTACTTC CASSESPYEQYF
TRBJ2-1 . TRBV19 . TGTGCCAGTAGTTTGATGGGACACCTACCCGGGGGGCAGTTCTTC CASSLMGHLPGGQFF
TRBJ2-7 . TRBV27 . TGTGCCAGCAGGTCAGGGGCGCGGGAGCAGTACTTC CASRSGAREQYF
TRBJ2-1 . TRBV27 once TGTGCCAGCAGTTTATGGCCGGGGAGCTCCTACAATGAGCAGTTCTTC CASSLWPGSSYNEQFF
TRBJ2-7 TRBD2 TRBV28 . TGTGCCAGCACAGGACAAATACTAGCGGGATCTCCGGAGCAGTACTTC CASTGQILAGSPEQYF
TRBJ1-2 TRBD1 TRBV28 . TGTGCCAGCAGCGGACAGGACCAGGAGGGCTATGGCTACACCTTC CASSGQDQEGYGYTF
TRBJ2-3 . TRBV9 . TGTGCCAGCAGCATAGGGTGGGGGGAAGCAGATACGCAGTATTTT CASSIGWGEADTQYF
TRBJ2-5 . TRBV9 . TGTGCCAGCAGCGTAGTCCCCACAGGGCGAGGCGAGACCCAGTACTTC CASSVVPTGRGETQYF
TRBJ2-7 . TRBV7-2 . TGTGCCAGCAGCCCTCTGGGGGTCGGCGAGCAGTACTTC CASSPLGVGEQYF
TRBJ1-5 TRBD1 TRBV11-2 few TGTGCCAGCAGCTTAGGAGGGACAGGGGGTCAGCCCCAGCATTTT CASSLGGTGGQPQHF
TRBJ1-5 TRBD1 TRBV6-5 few TGTGCCAGCAGGAGGACAGGGCTCAATCAGCCCCAGCATTTT CASRRTGLNQPQHF
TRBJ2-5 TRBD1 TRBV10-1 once TGCGCCAGCAGTGATGGGACAGGGGGCGCGCGGGAGACCCAGTACTTC CASSDGTGGARETQYF
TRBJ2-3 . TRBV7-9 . TGTGCCAGCAGCTTAAGATACGGCACAGATACGCAGTATTTT CASSLRYGTDTQYF
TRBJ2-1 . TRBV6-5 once TGTGCCAGCGGATACAATGAGCAGTTCTTC CASGYNEQFF
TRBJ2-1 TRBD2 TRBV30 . TGTGCAATAGCGGCAGGGTGGCTAGCGGAGGACTACAATGAGCAGTTCTTC CAIAAGWLAEDYNEQFF
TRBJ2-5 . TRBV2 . TGTGCCAGCCTCTGGGTGGGAGAGACCCAGTACTTC CASLWVGETQYF
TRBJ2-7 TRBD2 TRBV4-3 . TGCGCCAGCAGCCAGCAGTCCGGGACTAGCGGGAGAACGACCTACGAGCAGTACTTC CASSQQSGTSGRTTYEQYF
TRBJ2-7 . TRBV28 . TGTGCCAGCAGAAGGATGACAGAGACCTACGAGCAGTACTTC CASRRMTETYEQYF
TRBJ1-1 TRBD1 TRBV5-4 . TGTGCCAGCAGCTGGGACAGCGCTAATGAAGCTTTCTTT CASSWDSANEAFF
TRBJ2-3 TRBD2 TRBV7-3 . TGTGCCAGCAGCTCAACCGAGCGGGGTACGCAGTATTTT CASSSTERGTQYF